These T cell receptor beta chains were read from a single sample in a study of T cell changes during pregnancy in multiple sclerosis. Measured with immunoSEQ multiplex PCR; TCRdb has only the in-frame clones, and not every one. The table records tens of thousands of clones, just over 90% of them present only once. The sample in question was peripheral blood, obtained after pregnancy. Receptor source: a female donor with multiple sclerosis, enrolled in a pregnancy study. Each CDR3 is given without its conserved first and last residue. Fields, in order: V gene, CDR3 length, D gene, J gene, CDR3 protein. D genes are given only for firm matches.

v_call: TRBV7-3; cdr3_length: 11; d_call: TRBD2; j_call: TRBJ2-5; cdr3_aa: ASSLREGETQY
v_call: TRBV6-1; cdr3_length: 11; d_call: TRBD1; j_call: TRBJ2-2; cdr3_aa: ASSRDRAGELF
v_call: TRBV6-4; cdr3_length: 11; d_call: NA; j_call: TRBJ1-1; cdr3_aa: ASSGQVGSEAF
v_call: TRBV4-1; cdr3_length: 12; d_call: NA; j_call: TRBJ1-1; cdr3_aa: ASSYSTGSPEAF
v_call: TRBV29-1; cdr3_length: 10; d_call: TRBD1; j_call: TRBJ1-2; cdr3_aa: SGGQGDYGYT
v_call: TRBV19; cdr3_length: 14; d_call: TRBD1; j_call: TRBJ1-5; cdr3_aa: ASSTINRGLGQPQH
v_call: TRBV30; cdr3_length: 10; d_call: TRBD1; j_call: TRBJ1-1; cdr3_aa: AWKQGGTEAF
v_call: TRBV2; cdr3_length: 14; d_call: TRBD2; j_call: TRBJ2-7; cdr3_aa: ASSPTGLAGGSEQY
v_call: TRBV5-1; cdr3_length: 14; d_call: NA; j_call: TRBJ2-1; cdr3_aa: ASSLDAVGRYNEQF
v_call: TRBV2; cdr3_length: 12; d_call: NA; j_call: TRBJ1-2; cdr3_aa: ASSAGAFNYGYT
v_call: TRBV19; cdr3_length: 14; d_call: NA; j_call: TRBJ2-7; cdr3_aa: ASSSTSGEFYGEQY
v_call: TRBV6-5; cdr3_length: 12; d_call: TRBD1; j_call: TRBJ2-1; cdr3_aa: ASSWDRGKNEQF
v_call: TRBV6-5; cdr3_length: 12; d_call: NA; j_call: TRBJ1-5; cdr3_aa: ASSYEKGNQPQH
v_call: TRBV6-5; cdr3_length: 12; d_call: NA; j_call: TRBJ2-7; cdr3_aa: ASIEASGGYEQY
v_call: TRBV6-1; cdr3_length: 12; d_call: TRBD2; j_call: TRBJ2-1; cdr3_aa: ASTGLAGGVGQF
v_call: TRBV7-9; cdr3_length: 11; d_call: NA; j_call: TRBJ2-1; cdr3_aa: ASSFRGGNEQF
v_call: TRBV6-1; cdr3_length: 13; d_call: TRBD1; j_call: TRBJ1-1; cdr3_aa: ASRVDTGGNTEAF
v_call: TRBV4-2; cdr3_length: 14; d_call: TRBD2; j_call: TRBJ2-1; cdr3_aa: ASSQNLAGGLNEQF
v_call: TRBV27; cdr3_length: 14; d_call: NA; j_call: TRBJ1-1; cdr3_aa: ASSSATNGVNTEAF
v_call: TRBV7-6; cdr3_length: 12; d_call: NA; j_call: TRBJ2-3; cdr3_aa: ASSSTGNTDTQY
v_call: TRBV19; cdr3_length: 11; d_call: NA; j_call: TRBJ2-7; cdr3_aa: ASSPDSGYEQY
v_call: TRBV6-5; cdr3_length: 11; d_call: TRBD2; j_call: TRBJ2-5; cdr3_aa: ASGAGGRETQY